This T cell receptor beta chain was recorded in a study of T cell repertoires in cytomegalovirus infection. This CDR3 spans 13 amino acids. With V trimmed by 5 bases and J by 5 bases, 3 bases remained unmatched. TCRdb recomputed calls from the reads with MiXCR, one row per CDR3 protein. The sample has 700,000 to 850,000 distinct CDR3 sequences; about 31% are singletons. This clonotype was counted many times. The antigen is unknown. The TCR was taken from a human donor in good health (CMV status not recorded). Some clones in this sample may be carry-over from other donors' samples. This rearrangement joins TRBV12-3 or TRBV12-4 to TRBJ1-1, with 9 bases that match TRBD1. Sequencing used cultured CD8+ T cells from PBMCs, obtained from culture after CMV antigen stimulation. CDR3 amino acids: CASSGQGWTEAFF. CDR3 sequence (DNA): TGTGCCAGCAGTGGACAGGGGTGGACTGAAGCTTTCTTT.